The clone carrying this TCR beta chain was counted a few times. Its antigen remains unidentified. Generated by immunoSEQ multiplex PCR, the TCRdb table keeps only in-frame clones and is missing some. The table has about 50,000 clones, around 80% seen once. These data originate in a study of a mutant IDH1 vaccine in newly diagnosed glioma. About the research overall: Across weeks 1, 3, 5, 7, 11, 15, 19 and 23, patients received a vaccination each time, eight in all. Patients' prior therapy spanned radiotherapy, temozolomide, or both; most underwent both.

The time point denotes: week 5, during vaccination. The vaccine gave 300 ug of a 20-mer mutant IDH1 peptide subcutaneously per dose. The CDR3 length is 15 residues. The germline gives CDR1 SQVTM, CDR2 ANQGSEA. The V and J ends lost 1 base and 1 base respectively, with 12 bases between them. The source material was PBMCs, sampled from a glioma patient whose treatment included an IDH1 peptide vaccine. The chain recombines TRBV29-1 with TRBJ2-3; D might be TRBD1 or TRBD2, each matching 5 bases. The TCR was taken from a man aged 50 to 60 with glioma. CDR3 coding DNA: TGCAGCGTTGAAGGTGAGAGGGGCCGCACAGATACGCAGTATTTT. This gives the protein CSVEGERGRTDTQYF.